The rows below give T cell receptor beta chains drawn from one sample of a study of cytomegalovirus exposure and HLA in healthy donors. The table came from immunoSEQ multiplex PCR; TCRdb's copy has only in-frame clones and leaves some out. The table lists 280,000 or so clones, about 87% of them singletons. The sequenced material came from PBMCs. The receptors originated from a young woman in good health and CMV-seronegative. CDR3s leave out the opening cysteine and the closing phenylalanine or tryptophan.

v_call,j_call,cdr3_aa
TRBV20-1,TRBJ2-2,SAPTGGELF
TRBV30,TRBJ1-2,AWSVGGEGYGYT
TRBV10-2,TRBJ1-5,ASGPREAGHSNQPQH
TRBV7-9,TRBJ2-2,ASSLETGITGELF
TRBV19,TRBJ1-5,ASSIESTGLSNQPQH
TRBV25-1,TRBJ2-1,ASSDLDPRGNEQF
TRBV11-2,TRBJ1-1,ASSLTRPERTEAF
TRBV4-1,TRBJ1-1,ASSQQGGRTEAF
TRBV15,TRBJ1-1,ATGGKNTEAF
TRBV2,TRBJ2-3,ASSEAPGQGTDTQY